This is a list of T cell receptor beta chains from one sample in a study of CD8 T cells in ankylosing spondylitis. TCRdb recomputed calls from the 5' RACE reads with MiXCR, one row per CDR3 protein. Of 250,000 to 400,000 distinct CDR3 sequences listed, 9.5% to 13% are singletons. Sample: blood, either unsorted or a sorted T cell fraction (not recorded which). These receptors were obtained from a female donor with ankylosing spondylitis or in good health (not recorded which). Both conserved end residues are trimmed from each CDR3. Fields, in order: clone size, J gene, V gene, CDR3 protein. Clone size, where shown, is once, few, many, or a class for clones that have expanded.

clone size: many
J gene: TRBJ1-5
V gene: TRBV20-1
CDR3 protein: SASGKNSNQPQH

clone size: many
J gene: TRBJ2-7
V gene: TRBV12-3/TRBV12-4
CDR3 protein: ASSSQAGGYYEQY

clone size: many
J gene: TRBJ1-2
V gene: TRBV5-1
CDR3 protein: ASSPLVGGPDYGYT

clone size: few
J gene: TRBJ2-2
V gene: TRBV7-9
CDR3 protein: ASSLRQRELF

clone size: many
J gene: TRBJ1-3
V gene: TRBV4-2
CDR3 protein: ASSLGTSGNTIY

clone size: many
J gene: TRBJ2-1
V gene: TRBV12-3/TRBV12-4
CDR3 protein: ASSNRLNEQF

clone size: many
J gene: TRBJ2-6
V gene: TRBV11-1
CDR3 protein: ASSLHGQAYSGANVLT

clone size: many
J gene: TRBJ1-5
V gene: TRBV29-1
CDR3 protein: SKGTNQPQH

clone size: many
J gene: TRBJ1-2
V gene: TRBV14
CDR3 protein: ASSQGQGFGGYT

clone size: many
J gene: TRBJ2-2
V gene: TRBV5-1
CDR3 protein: ASSELSPSVNANTGELF

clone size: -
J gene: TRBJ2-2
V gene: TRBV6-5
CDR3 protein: ASSSPALAGELF

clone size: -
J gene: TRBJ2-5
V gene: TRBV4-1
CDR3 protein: ASSLGLAGRQETQY

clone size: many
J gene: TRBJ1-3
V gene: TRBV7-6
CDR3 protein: ASSLEEIAGNTIY

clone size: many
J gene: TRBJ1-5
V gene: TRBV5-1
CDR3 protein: ASSPTGEVQQPQH

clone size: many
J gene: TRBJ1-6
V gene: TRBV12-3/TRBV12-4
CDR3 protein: ASSEAGFNSPLH

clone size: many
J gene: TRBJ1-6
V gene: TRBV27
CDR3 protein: ASSSLGVHNNSPLH

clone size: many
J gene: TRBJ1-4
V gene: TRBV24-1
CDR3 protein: ATSDSGTGNEKLF

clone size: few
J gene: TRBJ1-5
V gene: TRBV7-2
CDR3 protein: ASSLETASNQPQH

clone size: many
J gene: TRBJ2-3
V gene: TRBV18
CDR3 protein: ASSPRQLSDTQY

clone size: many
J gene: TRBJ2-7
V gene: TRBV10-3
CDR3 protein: AISPGTSGREQY

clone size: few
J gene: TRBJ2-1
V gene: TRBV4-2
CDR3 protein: ASSGRDSSTYNEQF

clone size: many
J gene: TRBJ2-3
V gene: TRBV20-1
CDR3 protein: SGGRSGDHTQY

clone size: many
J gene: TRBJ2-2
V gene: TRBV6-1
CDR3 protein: ASTEGTGVNTGELF

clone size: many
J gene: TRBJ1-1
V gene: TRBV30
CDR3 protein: ARQDKTEAF

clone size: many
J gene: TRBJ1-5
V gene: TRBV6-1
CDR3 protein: ASSDGSGRRGNQPQH

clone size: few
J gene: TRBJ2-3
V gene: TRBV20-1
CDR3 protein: SARDSLVTDTQY

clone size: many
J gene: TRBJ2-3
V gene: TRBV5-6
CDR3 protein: ASSLDRIATDTQY

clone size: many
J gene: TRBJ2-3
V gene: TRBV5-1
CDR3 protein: ASSFGSGTDTQY

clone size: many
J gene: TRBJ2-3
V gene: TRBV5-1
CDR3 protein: ASSKAGTPTDTQY

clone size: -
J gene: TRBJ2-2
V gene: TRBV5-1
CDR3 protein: ASSLDPGTAGELF

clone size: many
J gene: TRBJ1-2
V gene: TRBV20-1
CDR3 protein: SATLDRGGYGYT

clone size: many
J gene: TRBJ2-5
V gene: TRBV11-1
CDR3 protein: ASSSSVGETQY

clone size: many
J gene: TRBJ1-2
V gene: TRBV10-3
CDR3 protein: AISERSGTGSSGYT

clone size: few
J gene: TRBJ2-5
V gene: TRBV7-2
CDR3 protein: ASSPVGSGSETQY

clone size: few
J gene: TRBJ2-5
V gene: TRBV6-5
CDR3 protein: ASSYSGRGQETQY

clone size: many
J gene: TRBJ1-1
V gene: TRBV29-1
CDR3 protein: SVVLMGSEAF

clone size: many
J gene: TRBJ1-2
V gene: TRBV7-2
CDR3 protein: ASSLGPWGAEDGYT

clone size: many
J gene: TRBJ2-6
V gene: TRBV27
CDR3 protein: ASSLDSTLPSVLT

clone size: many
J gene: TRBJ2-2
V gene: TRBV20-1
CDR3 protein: SARDSRAGVQGGELF

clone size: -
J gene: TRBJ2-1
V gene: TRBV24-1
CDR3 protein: ATSELGGTPYNEQF

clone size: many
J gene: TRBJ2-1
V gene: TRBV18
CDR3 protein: ASSQNLGQGDEQF

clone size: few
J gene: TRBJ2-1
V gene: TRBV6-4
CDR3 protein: ASSNLRGGGRGYNEQF

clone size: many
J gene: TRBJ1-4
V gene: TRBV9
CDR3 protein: ASSVGGILTREKLF

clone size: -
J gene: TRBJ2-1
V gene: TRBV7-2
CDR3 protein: ASSPRPGLAGSGEQF

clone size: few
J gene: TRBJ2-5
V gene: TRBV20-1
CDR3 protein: SASPTGLAGGQETQY

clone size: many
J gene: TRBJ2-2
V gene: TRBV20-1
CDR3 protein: SGVGGRPTGELF

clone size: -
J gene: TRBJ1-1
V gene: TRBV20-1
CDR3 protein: SAESDRDNTEAF

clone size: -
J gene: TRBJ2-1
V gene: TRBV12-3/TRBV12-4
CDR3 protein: ASSLSELAGEF

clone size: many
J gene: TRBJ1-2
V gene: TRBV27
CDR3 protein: ASRDPWEGYT